The TCR beta chain described here comes from a study of T cells after posttransplantation cyclophosphamide. Study results and caveats: Later blood repertoires were often dominated by clones from the donor CD8+ memory compartment. Skin or GI-infiltrating T cells shared few TRB sequences with blood. Recipient CMV seropositivity and CMV reactivation strongly tracked TRB clonality.

With respect to this clone: The antigen is undetermined.

Sampled 1 year posttransplant, controls received myeloablative marrow transplants, methotrexate and a calcineurin inhibitor. V lost 0 bases, J lost 3 bases, and 12 bases lay in between. This CDR3 has 15 residues. Germline values: CDR1 SGHVS, CDR2 FQNEAQ. Clones were read by immunoSEQ multiplex PCR, and TCRdb kept only the in-frame ones, dropping some. The repertoire consists of approximately 10,000 clones, with around 92% occurring once and the leading ten covering roughly 4%. The sequence came from a male patient aged 50 or older who received an allogeneic stem cell transplant from an unrelated donor, was CMV-positive, and had chronic GVHD only. The graft donor may account for some of the T cells. The chain uses TRBV7-8 and TRBJ2-7, with D unresolved. This material consisted of PBMCs, taken around 440 days after allogeneic stem cell transplant with calcineurin inhibitor and methotrexate. The DNA of the CDR3 is TGTGCCAGCAGCTTAGCGGGCGACCCGTACTACGAGCAGTACTTC. Translation: CASSLAGDPYYEQYF.